This TCR beta chain was captured by sequencing in a study of siplizumab effects on memory and regulatory T cells. Some clones are missing from TCRdb's copy, which holds only in-frame ones; the method was immunoSEQ multiplex PCR. The sample consists of 95,000 to 100,000 clones, around 90% of them appearing once. Trimming stripped 6 bases from V and 1 base from J, with 12 bases between. The CDR3 is 14 amino acids. Germline CDR1 reads SGHNT; CDR2 reads YENEEA. The chain links TRBV11-3 to TRBJ1-1; D is uncertain. The TCR sequence derives from a human donor in good health. Material: non-Treg CD4+ T cells sorted from blood. In DNA, the CDR3 is TGTGCCAGCAGACCCCCGACGGCGAACACTGAAGCTTTCTTT. This codes for CASRPPTANTEAFF. The full variable domain, rest sourced from reference TRBV11-3 and TRBJ1-1, is EAGVVQSPRYKIIEKKQPVAFWCNPISGHNTLYWYLQNLGQGPELLIRYENEEAVDDSQLPKDRFSAERLKGVDSTLKIQPAELGDSAVYLCASRPPTANTEAFFGQGTRLTVV.